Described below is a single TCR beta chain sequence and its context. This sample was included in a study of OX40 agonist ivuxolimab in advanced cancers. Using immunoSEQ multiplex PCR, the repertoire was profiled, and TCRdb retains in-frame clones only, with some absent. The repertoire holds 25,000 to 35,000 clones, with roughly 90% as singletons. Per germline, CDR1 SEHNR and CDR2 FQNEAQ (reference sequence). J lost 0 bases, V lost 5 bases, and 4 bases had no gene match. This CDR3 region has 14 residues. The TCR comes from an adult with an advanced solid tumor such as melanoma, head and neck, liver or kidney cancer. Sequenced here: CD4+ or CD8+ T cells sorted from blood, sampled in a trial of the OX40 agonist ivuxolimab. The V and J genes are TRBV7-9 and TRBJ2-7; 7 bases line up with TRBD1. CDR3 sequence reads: CASSRDSSSYEQYF. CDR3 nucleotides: TGTGCCAGCAGCCGGGACAGTTCCTCCTACGAGCAGTACTTC.